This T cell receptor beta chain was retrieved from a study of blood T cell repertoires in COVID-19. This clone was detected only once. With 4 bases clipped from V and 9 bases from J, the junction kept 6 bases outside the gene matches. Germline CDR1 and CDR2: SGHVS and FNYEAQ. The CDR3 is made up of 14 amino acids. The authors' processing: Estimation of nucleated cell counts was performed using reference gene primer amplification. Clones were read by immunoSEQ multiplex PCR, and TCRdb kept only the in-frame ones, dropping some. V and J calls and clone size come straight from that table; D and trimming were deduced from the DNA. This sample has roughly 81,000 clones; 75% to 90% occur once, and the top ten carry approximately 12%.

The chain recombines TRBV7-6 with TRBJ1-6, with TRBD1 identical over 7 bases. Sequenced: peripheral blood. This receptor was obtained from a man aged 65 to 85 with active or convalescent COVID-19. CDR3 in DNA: TGTGCCAGCAGCTCAGGAGGGGGCAGTTCACCCCTCCACTTT. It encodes CASSSGGGSSPLHF.